This entry is about one TCR beta chain. Its matching antigen is unknown. Trimming removed 8 bases from V and 4 bases from J, with 18 bases in between. The germline CDR1 and CDR2 sequences are LNHDA and SQIVND (reference sequence). This CDR3 is built from 14 residues. This sample was included in a study of cytomegalovirus exposure and HLA in healthy donors. Background on the study: There were about 85 million unique TCRs (from HLA-typed donors) in an early data release.

Study results and caveats: A later analysis by the authors found several of the most significant clusters apparently linked to common viral pathogens. When a later analysis was performed, an Asian-associated ancestry cluster reportedly had fewer N-insertions than the roughly 670-donor mean. Rare TCR sequences predominated, though certain public TCRs were found in many donors.

The PCR used 60 Vbeta and 13 Jbeta primers. The protocol was immunoSEQ multiplex PCR, while the TCRdb copy is restricted to in-frame clones and leaves out a portion. The data show roughly 140,000 clones, 75% to 85% seen once. The chain uses TRBV19 and TRBJ2-7, with D perhaps TRBD1 (6 bases). This receptor was taken from a man aged 40-49 years in good health and CMV-seronegative. Sequencing input: PBMCs. CDR3 loop: CASSAIGGLYEQYF. For the CDR3, the DNA is TGTGCCAGTTCGGCGATAGGGGGTTTGTACGAGCAGTACTTC. The full variable domain, in which reference TRBV19 and TRBJ2-7 provide the parts outside the CDR3, is DGGITQSPKYLFRKEGQNVTLSCEQNLNHDAMYWYRQDPGQGLRLIYYSQIVNDFQKGDIAEGYSVSREKKESFPLTVTSAQKNPTAFYLCASSAIGGLYEQYFGPGTRLTVT.